Each of the 21 T cell receptor beta chains below was sequenced from the same sample in a study of cytomegalovirus exposure and HLA in healthy donors. This PCR relied on a set of 60 Vbeta primers and 13 Jbeta primers. The table came from immunoSEQ multiplex PCR; TCRdb's copy has only in-frame clones and leaves some out. The sample lists about 180,000 clones; roughly 80% were seen once. The sequencing input was PBMCs. These receptors all stem from a woman aged 50 to 60 in good health and CMV-seronegative.

A few counts support this clone. V and J are TRBV7-3 and TRBJ2-5; 8 nucleotides line up with TRBD2. TRBJ2-7 matches the DNA end more closely, so the J call is doubtful. The CDR3 is 15 amino acids. Germline V lookup: CDR1 SGHTA, CDR2 FQGTGA. The CDR3 spells CASSSSGSGFREQYF. The CDR3 DNA is TGTGCCAGCAGCTCCAGCGGGAGCGGTTTTCGCGAGCAGTACTTC.

The rearrangement joins TRBV5-4 to TRBJ2-1; no clear D. The CDR3 spans 13 residues. Germline V lookup: CDR1 SGHNT, CDR2 YYREEE (reference sequence). The V end lost 0 bases, the J end lost 5 bases, and 6 bases lay between the germline ends. The chain's CDR3 is CASSLVRDNEQFF. For the CDR3, the DNA is TGTGCCAGCAGCTTGGTGCGTGACAATGAGCAGTTCTTC.

The chain uses TRBV14 and TRBJ2-7, with 10 bases fitting TRBD2. The germline gives CDR1 SGHDN, CDR2 FVKESK. After removal of 1 base from V and 5 bases from J, the junction contained 11 bases not matched to a gene. This CDR3 is 17 amino acids long. CDR3 in DNA: TGTGCCAGCAGCCAAGCATGGGTTCTAGCGGGAGTCAACGAGCAGTACTTC. Translation: CASSQAWVLAGVNEQYF. The full variable domain, rest sourced from reference TRBV14 and TRBJ2-7, is EAGVTQFPSHSVIEKGQTVTLRCDPISGHDNLYWYRRVMGKEIKFLLHFVKESKQDESGMPNNRFLAERTGGTYSTLKVQPAELEDSGVYFCASSQAWVLAGVNEQYFGPGTRLTVT.

V gene TRBV9 combines with J gene TRBJ2-5; D might be TRBD2 (6 bases). The CDR3 runs 14 residues. Trimming pared 0 bases from V and 3 bases from J, leaving 9 bases between. Germline loops: CDR1 SGDLS, CDR2 YYNGEE. This CDR3 is CASSVEGGKETQYF. The DNA of the CDR3 is TGTGCCAGCAGCGTAGAAGGCGGGAAAGAGACCCAGTACTTC. The variable domain in full, completed from reference TRBV9 and TRBJ2-5, reads DSGVTQTPKHLITATGQRVTLRCSPRSGDLSVYWYQQSLDQGLQFLIQYYNGEERAKGNILERFSAQQFPDLHSELNLSSLELGDSALYFCASSVEGGKETQYFGPGTRLLVL.

The chain links TRBV4-1 to TRBJ1-2; D not certain. Germline V lookup: CDR1 MGHRA, CDR2 YSYEKL. This CDR3 comprises 14 residues. V lost 4 bases, J lost 6 bases, and 15 bases lay in between. CDR3 loop: CASSRTLVGDGYTF. For the CDR3, the DNA is TGCGCCAGCAGCCGCACGCTCGTGGGAGATGGCTACACCTTC.

This clone has a single count. The chain combines TRBV18 with TRBJ1-3, with unresolved D. The CDR3 consists of 11 residues. The germline CDR1 and CDR2 sequences are KGHSH and LQKENI. V was cut by 8 bases and J by 4 bases, with 6 bases left in between. CDR3 sequence (DNA): TGTGCCAGCACTGCCGGAAACACCATATATTTT. Residues: CASTAGNTIYF.

V is TRBV7-8 and J is TRBJ2-1; TRBD2 matches 8 bases. The CDR3 loop spans 20 amino acids. Germline V gene data show CDR1 as SGHVS and CDR2 as FQNEAQ. The J segment lost 0 bases and the V segment lost 1 base, leaving 14 bases of the junction unmatched. Here the CDR3 reads CASSLVVAGRVQGSYNEQFF. The DNA of the CDR3 is TGTGCCAGCAGCTTAGTCGTAGCGGGGAGGGTTCAGGGCTCCTACAATGAGCAGTTCTTC.

Written as DNA, the CDR3 is TGTGCCAGCTCACCTCCGGGACAGGGGGCCACAGATACGCAGTATTTT. Translation gives CASSPPGQGATDTQYF. The rearrangement uses TRBV18 and TRBJ2-3; TRBD1 matches 12 bases. V dropped 3 bases and J dropped 2; count of bases not matched to a gene: 3. CDR1 and CDR2 from the germline V gene are KGHSH and LQKENI. CDR3 length: 16 residues.

This clone was observed a handful of times. The rearrangement joins TRBV11-2 to TRBJ2-3, with 10 bases fitting TRBD2. Germline assignment: CDR1 SGHAT and CDR2 FQNNGV. CDR3 length equals 17 residues. The junction had 5 bases not matched to a gene; V was cut back by 1 base and J by 1 base. CDR3 amino acids: CASSLGASGGRTDTQYF. CDR3 coding DNA: TGTGCCAGCAGCTTAGGGGCTAGCGGGGGCCGCACAGATACGCAGTATTTT.

The chain recombines TRBV18 with TRBJ2-5; 7 bases fit TRBD1. The CDR3 is made up of 14 amino acids. Looked up from germline, CDR1 is KGHSH and CDR2 is LQKENI. The V and J ends lost 3 bases and 5 bases, in that order; junction bases with no gene match: 6. DNA of the CDR3: TGTGCCAGCTCACCGAAGACAGGGCGGGAGACCCAGTACTTC. Amino acids: CASSPKTGRETQYF.

The V gene is TRBV2, the J gene TRBJ1-2; D may be TRBD1 (6 bases). V lost 1 base and J lost 4, with 10 bases in between. The CDR3 covers 14 residues. Per the germline V gene, CDR1 is SNHLY and CDR2 is FYNNEI. The CDR3 protein is CASSEEAGVYGYTF. CDR3 coding DNA: TGTGCCAGCAGTGAAGAGGCAGGGGTCTATGGCTACACCTTC.

In its sample, this clone was seen a few times. The V and J genes are TRBV4-1 and TRBJ2-7; tentative D call: TRBD2 (6 bases). CDR1 and CDR2 from the germline V gene are MGHRA and YSYEKL. V was pared by 3 bases and J by 1 base, with 10 bases between. The CDR3 covers 14 residues. The CDR3 sequence: CASSQREDSYEQYF. CDR3 nucleotides: TGCGCCAGCAGCCAGAGGGAGGATTCCTACGAGCAGTACTTC.

The CDR3 sequence is CAISESHGTGTTDTQYF. CDR3 bases: TGTGCCATCAGTGAGTCGCATGGGACAGGGACCACAGATACGCAGTATTTT. The rearrangement links TRBV10-3 to TRBJ2-3, with 9 bases lining up with TRBD1. Germline CDR1 is ENHRY and CDR2 is SYGVKD. The CDR3 is 17 amino acids. V shed 0 bases and J 2 bases; nucleotides not matched to a gene: 6.

The V and J genes are TRBV18 and TRBJ1-5; possible D gene TRBD1, 6 bases. V dropped 5 bases and J dropped 4 bases, with 15 bases sitting between them. CDR3 length: 15 amino acids. The germline CDR1 and CDR2 sequences are KGHSH and LQKENI. The CDR3 coding sequence is TGTGCCAGCTCAGTAACCGCGGACAGTAATCAGCCCCAGCATTTT. Protein sequence: CASSVTADSNQPQHF.

The chain carries TRBV7-8 and TRBJ2-7; TRBD1 agrees at 7 bases. This CDR3 region has 15 residues. Germline V gene data show CDR1 as SGHVS and CDR2 as FQNEAQ. Trimming cost V 4 bases and J 4 bases; bases outside gene matches: 10. The CDR3 sequence is CASSSRDRYTYEQYF. The CDR3 DNA sequence: TGTGCCAGCAGCTCCCGGGACAGATATACTTACGAGCAGTACTTC.

This chain joins TRBV6-5 and TRBJ2-7; D is undetermined. V dropped 1 base and J dropped 2 bases, with 12 bases sitting between them. The CDR3 covers 15 residues. CDR1 and CDR2 from the germline V gene are MNHEY and SVGAGI. The CDR3 here is CASSYFSVSTYEQYF. Written as DNA, the CDR3 is TGTGCCAGCAGTTACTTCAGTGTATCCACCTACGAGCAGTACTTC.

The count of this clone is one. This sequence joins TRBV28 and TRBJ2-7; tentatively, D is TRBD2 (5 bases). The CDR3 has 15 amino acids. The germline CDR1 and CDR2 sequences are MDHEN and SYDVKM. V was clipped by 3 bases and J by 2 bases, with 14 bases between them. The CDR3: CASSLRGIPPYEQYF. In nucleotides, the CDR3 is TGTGCCAGCAGTTTGAGAGGGATTCCCCCCTACGAGCAGTACTTC.

V and J are TRBV7-2 and TRBJ2-5, with D perhaps matching TRBD1 (5 bases). The length of the CDR3 is 13 residues. V shed 3 bases and J shed 7 bases, with 12 bases lying between them. From germline, CDR1 is SGHTA and CDR2 FQGNSA. The CDR3 coding sequence is TGTGCCAGCAGCTTCGGCTGGCAGGGGACCCAGTACTTC. As protein: CASSFGWQGTQYF.

The chain links TRBV6-1 to TRBJ2-2; the D gene is possibly TRBD1 (5 bases). V lost 8 bases and J 4 bases, leaving 17 bases between the germline ends. Germline V gene sequence: CDR1 MNHNS, CDR2 SASEGT. This CDR3 has 15 residues. In nucleotides, the CDR3 is TGTGCCAGCCACATTGGGGCGATGAGCACCGGGGAGCTGTTTTTT. Amino acid sequence: CASHIGAMSTGELFF.

The rearrangement uses TRBV5-1 and TRBJ2-1; TRBD2 matches 11 bases. Germline V gives CDR1 SGHRS, CDR2 YFSETQ. The ends lost 4 bases at V and 4 bases at J; junction bases unmatched: 4. This CDR3 is 15 amino acids long. CDR3 DNA sequence: TGCGCCAGCAGCACGGGACTAGCGGAATACAATGAGCAGTTCTTC. Amino acid sequence: CASSTGLAEYNEQFF.

The chain uses TRBV5-6 and TRBJ2-5; possible D gene TRBD2, 6 bases. The CDR3 consists of 15 residues. The V and J ends lost 4 bases and 5 bases respectively, with 18 bases between them. Germline V CDR1 and CDR2: SGHDT, YYEEEE. The CDR3 DNA follows: TGTGCCAGCAGCGGACTACAGCGGCAAGTGGAGACCCAGTACTTC. It is translated as CASSGLQRQVETQYF.